The rows below give T cell receptor beta chains drawn from one sample of a study of beta chain features in type 1 diabetes. Sequencing used immunoSEQ multiplex PCR; TCRdb keeps in-frame clones, though not all of them. The sample records 100,000 to 150,000 clones, 15% to 20% being singletons. The material sequenced was central memory CD4+ T cells from blood. The receptors shown here come from a man between 18 and 29 years old with type 1 diabetes. The CDR3 runs from the conserved cysteine through the conserved F or W. A D gene is named only where the DNA matches it firmly. The size field is filled for only some rows; it gives once, few, many or a size class.

V,D,J,size,CDR3,DNA
TRBV6-8,.,TRBJ2-7,.,CASSFNTSGTVTYEQYF,TGTGCCAGCAGTTTCAACACGTCCGGGACCGTAACCTACGAGCAGTACTTC
TRBV9,.,TRBJ2-2,few,CASSATTGPDTGELFF,TGTGCCAGCAGCGCTACTACAGGGCCCGACACCGGGGAGCTGTTTTTT
TRBV7-8,.,TRBJ1-1,.,CASSLRHQVRTEAFF,TGTGCCAGCAGCTTGAGACATCAGGTTAGGACTGAAGCTTTCTTT
TRBV2,.,TRBJ2-5,few,CASTQMGGREETQYF,TGTGCCAGCACCCAAATGGGAGGAAGGGAAGAGACCCAGTACTTC
TRBV30,TRBD2,TRBJ2-2,.,CAWHGGLAGSNTGELFF,TGTGCCTGGCACGGGGGACTAGCGGGATCAAACACCGGGGAGCTGTTTTTT
TRBV15,.,TRBJ1-4,few,CATSRDRANEKLFF,TGTGCCACCAGCAGAGATAGAGCTAATGAAAAACTGTTTTTT
TRBV5-4,TRBD1,TRBJ1-2,few,CASSAPGQAPPYGYTF,TGTGCCAGCAGCGCTCCGGGACAGGCTCCACCCTATGGCTACACCTTC
TRBV6-1,.,TRBJ2-1,many,CASSVGLTMYNEQFF,TGTGCCAGCAGTGTTGGGTTAACGATGTACAATGAGCAGTTCTTC
TRBV7-2,.,TRBJ1-1,many,CASSLAITGTPNTEAFF,TGTGCCAGCAGCTTAGCCATCACCGGGACACCGAACACTGAAGCTTTCTTT
TRBV29-1,.,TRBJ1-2,few,CSVGGRGSGGYTF,TGCAGCGTTGGAGGCCGGGGATCAGGTGGCTACACCTTC
TRBV9,TRBD2,TRBJ2-1,.,CASSLVREARFF,TGTGCCAGCAGCTTAGTCCGGGAGGCCCGGTTCTTC
TRBV7-2,.,TRBJ1-2,few,CASTRSSGSYGYTF,TGTGCCAGCACCCGAAGTTCGGGCAGCTATGGCTACACCTTC
TRBV7-2,.,TRBJ2-7,few,CASSSGQLGMHEQYF,TGTGCCAGCAGCTCCGGACAACTGGGCATGCACGAGCAGTACTTC
TRBV28,TRBD2,TRBJ2-1,.,CASSSGGVFGEQFF,TGTGCCAGCAGTTCCGGGGGGGTATTCGGTGAGCAGTTCTTC
TRBV6-6,.,TRBJ2-1,few,CASNDWSSYNEQFF,TGTGCCAGCAACGACTGGAGCTCCTACAATGAGCAGTTCTTC
TRBV6-1,.,TRBJ2-1,few,CASGGSSYNEQFF,TGTGCCAGCGGTGGGAGCTCCTACAATGAGCAGTTCTTC
TRBV2,.,TRBJ2-6,many,CASSEMYRGSSGANVLTF,TGTGCCAGCAGTGAAATGTATCGTGGTAGCTCTGGGGCCAACGTCCTGACTTTC
TRBV2,TRBD1,TRBJ1-5,few,CASSLLTGGRGNQPQHF,TGTGCCAGCAGCCTCCTTACAGGGGGCCGAGGCAATCAGCCCCAGCATTTT
TRBV29-1,.,TRBJ2-3,few,CSVESSTDTQYF,TGCAGCGTTGAGAGTAGCACAGATACGCAGTATTTT
TRBV4-1,TRBD2,TRBJ2-7,.,CASSQDGSSGVYEQYF,TGCGCCAGCAGCCAAGATGGGTCTAGCGGAGTCTACGAGCAGTACTTC
TRBV5-1,TRBD1,TRBJ2-2,.,CASSRSGGRAGELFF,TGCGCCAGCAGCCGATCAGGGGGCCGAGCCGGGGAGCTGTTTTTT
TRBV2,.,TRBJ2-7,few,CASSVRRYSYEQYF,TGTGCCAGCAGTGTTCGACGGTACTCCTACGAGCAGTACTTC
TRBV5-1,TRBD1,TRBJ2-4,.,CASSPIPGQGVAKNIQYF,TGCGCCAGCAGCCCTATTCCGGGACAGGGAGTAGCCAAAAACATTCAGTACTTC
TRBV5-1,.,TRBJ1-2,.,CASSLERKDYGYTF,TGCGCCAGCAGCTTGGAACGGAAAGACTATGGCTACACCTTC
TRBV19,.,TRBJ1-1,.,CAVGRAEAFF,TGTGCCGTAGGGAGGGCTGAAGCTTTCTTT
TRBV29-1,.,TRBJ2-2,many,CMAGNTGELFF,TGCATGGCGGGGAACACCGGGGAGCTGTTTTTT
TRBV5-6,.,TRBJ1-1,.,CASSRFGEGAEAFF,TGTGCCAGCAGCCGGTTTGGGGAAGGGGCTGAAGCTTTCTTT
TRBV7-9,TRBD2,TRBJ2-3,.,CASSLAGRGLARDTQYF,TGTGCCAGCAGCTTAGCCGGTAGAGGACTAGCCAGGGATACGCAGTATTTT
TRBV10-3,TRBD1,TRBJ2-1,few,CAISESRDSTYNEQFF,TGTGCCATCAGTGAGAGCCGGGACAGCACCTACAATGAGCAGTTCTTC